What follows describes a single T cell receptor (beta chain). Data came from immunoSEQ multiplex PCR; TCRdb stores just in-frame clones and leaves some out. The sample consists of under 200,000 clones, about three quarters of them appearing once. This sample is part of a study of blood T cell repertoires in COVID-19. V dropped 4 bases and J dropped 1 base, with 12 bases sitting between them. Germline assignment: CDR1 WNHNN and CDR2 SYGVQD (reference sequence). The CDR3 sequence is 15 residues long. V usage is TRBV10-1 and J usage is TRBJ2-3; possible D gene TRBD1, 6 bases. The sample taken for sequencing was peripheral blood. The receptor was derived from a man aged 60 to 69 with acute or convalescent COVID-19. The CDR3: CASSAQGSGTDTQYF. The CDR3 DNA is TGCGCCAGCAGTGCGCAGGGGTCGGGCACAGATACGCAGTATTTT.